The 27 T cell receptor beta chains given below trace back to one sample, sequenced in a study of cytotoxic CD8 clonotypes in ibrutinib-treated CLL (dated by TCRdb to the early 2020s). This specimen's time point label, interpreted: about 11 months on ibrutinib. The library was made by the immunoSEQ multiplex PCR assay. What TCRdb holds here is the immuneACCESS table cut down to in-frame rearrangements. Part of the clones is not present; checked against another copy, under half of the missing clones reflect an unresolved V gene, and the others are unexplained. The sample yields about 160,000 clones; roughly 86% were counted once. The top ten clones comprise roughly 2% of the sample. The sample consisted of PBMCs, taken after 12 months of ibrutinib treatment. Receptors originate from a human donor with chronic lymphocytic leukemia.

The rearrangement links TRBV2 to TRBJ1-1, with D uncertain. V was cut by 5 bases and J by 1 base, with 11 bases left in between. The V gene's germline CDR1 is SNHLY and CDR2 FYNNEI. There are 14 residues in the CDR3. The CDR3 DNA reads as TGTGCCAGCAGTAGAGAGACGGGGAACACTGAAGCTTTCTTT. Amino acids: CASSRETGNTEAFF. The variable domain in full, completed from reference TRBV2 and TRBJ1-1, reads EPEVTQTPSHQVTQMGQEVILRCVPISNHLYFYWYRQILGQKVEFLVSFYNNEISEKSEIFDDQFSVERPDGSNFTLKIRSTKLEDSAMYFCASSRETGNTEAFFGQGTRLTVV.

The chain links TRBV7-9 to TRBJ1-2; D remains unclear. This CDR3 comprises 14 residues. Trimming left V 0 bases short and J 6 bases short, with 11 bases between. The germline gives CDR1 SEHNR, CDR2 FQNEAQ (reference sequence). CDR3: CASSLARGPHGYTF. DNA of the CDR3: TGTGCCAGCAGCTTAGCGCGAGGGCCGCATGGCTACACCTTC.

CDR3 nucleotide sequence: TGTGCCAGTAAGGAGCTGAACACTGAAGCTTTCTTT. The encoded protein is CASKELNTEAFF. V gene TRBV28 combines with J gene TRBJ1-1, with D unclear. Germline V gives CDR1 MDHEN, CDR2 SYDVKM. The CDR3 extends over 12 amino acids. Trimming cost V 9 bases and J 0 bases, with 8 bases left between them.

This clone came up a few times. This chain connects TRBV7-2 to TRBJ1-2; D uncertain. The CDR3 contains 12 residues. V lost 2 bases and J lost 0, with 1 base in between. CDR1 and CDR2 (germline): SGHTA, FQGNSA. The CDR3 sequence: CASSLTNYGYTF. The CDR3 bases are TGTGCCAGCAGCTTAACTAACTATGGCTACACCTTC.

This chain joins TRBV2 and TRBJ2-1; TRBD1 matches 9 bases. Losses at the gene ends were 6 bases for V and 1 base for J; bases not matched to a gene: 10. Looked up from germline, CDR1 is SNHLY and CDR2 is FYNNEI. This CDR3 has 17 amino acids. In DNA form, the CDR3 reads TGTGCCAGCAGAATAGGACAGGGGAGCTTGTCCTACAATGAGCAGTTCTTC. Amino acid sequence: CASRIGQGSLSYNEQFF.

The V gene is TRBV11-1, the J gene TRBJ2-3; D unclear. Germline V gives CDR1 SGHAT, CDR2 FQDESV (reference sequence). The length of the CDR3 is 15 residues. Trimming left V 0 bases short and J 1 base short, with 8 bases between. The CDR3 loop reads CASSLAMGGTDTQYF. The CDR3 DNA reads as TGTGCCAGCAGCTTAGCGATGGGCGGCACAGATACGCAGTATTTT.

J is TRBJ2-1 and V is TRBV18, with no clear D. The CDR3 consists of 16 residues. V was cut by 0 bases and J by 0 bases, with 9 bases left in between. Germline V gene sequence: CDR1 KGHSH, CDR2 LQKENI. This CDR3 is CASSPPSSGSYNEQFF. The CDR3 DNA is TGTGCCAGCTCACCACCGTCTTCAGGCTCCTACAATGAGCAGTTCTTC.

This chain links TRBV19 with TRBJ2-1; 11 bases are shared with TRBD1. The CDR3 covers 18 residues. The junction had 15 bases not matched to a gene; V was cut back by 7 bases and J by 4 bases. Germline CDR1 reads LNHDA; CDR2 reads SQIVND (reference sequence). CDR3 sequence: CASTLGTGGGFPYNEQFF. The CDR3 bases are TGTGCCAGTACTCTCGGGACAGGGGGTGGGTTCCCGTACAATGAGCAGTTCTTC.

This chain joins TRBV6-1 and TRBJ1-2; no firm D call. Germline CDR1 reads MNHNS; CDR2 reads SASEGT. The CDR3 consists of 15 residues. The ends were cut back, 0 bases at V and 0 bases at J, with 8 bases in the middle. The CDR3 region has the DNA TGTGCCAGCAGTGAAGCGCAGGCAGCTAACTATGGCTACACCTTC. Protein: CASSEAQAANYGYTF.

CDR3 nucleotides: TGTGCCAGCAGCTCGACCTTGACTAGCGGGGGGATCACAGATACGCAGTATTTT. It translates to CASSSTLTSGGITDTQYF. The chain has TRBV7-8 and TRBJ2-3; 13 nucleotides agree with TRBD2. Losses at the gene ends were 4 bases for V and 2 bases for J; bases not matched to a gene: 9. The CDR3 length is 18 residues. The V gene's germline CDR1 is SGHVS and CDR2 FQNEAQ.

The gene calls are TRBV18 and TRBJ2-7, with D hard to call. Trimming removed 3 bases from V and 2 bases from J, with 11 bases in between. Germline V gives CDR1 KGHSH, CDR2 LQKENI. The CDR3 spans 14 residues. The CDR3 bases are TGTGCCAGCTCACCCCCGGACCATCCCTACGAGCAGTACTTC. It specifies CASSPPDHPYEQYF.

This clone occurred many times. The J gene is TRBJ2-2, the V gene TRBV29-1; D uncertain. From germline, CDR1 is SQVTM and CDR2 ANQGSEA. Trimming took 3 bases from V and 4 from J, leaving 6 bases between them. The CDR3 runs 12 residues. DNA for the CDR3: TGCAGCGTTGACGGGTCCACCGGGGAGCTGTTTTTT. Translation: CSVDGSTGELFF.

The chain carries TRBV7-2 and TRBJ2-2; 7 bases are a match to TRBD1. The CDR3 runs to 14 residues. Per the germline V gene, CDR1 is SGHTA and CDR2 is FQGNSA. V was pared by 2 bases and J by 5 bases, with 2 bases of the junction left unmatched. In DNA form, the CDR3 reads TGTGCCAGCAGCTTAAACAGGGGTACCGGGGAGCTGTTTTTT. It yields the protein CASSLNRGTGELFF. The full variable domain, with the rest looked up from reference TRBV7-2 and TRBJ2-2, is GAGVSQSPSNKVTEKGKDVELRCDPISGHTALYWYRQSLGQGLEFLIYFQGNSAPDKSGLPSDRFSAERTGGSVSTLTIQRTQQEDSAVYLCASSLNRGTGELFFGEGSRLTVL.

The V and J genes are TRBV28 and TRBJ1-2; no reliable D call. CDR1 and CDR2 (germline): MDHEN, SYDVKM. V lost 7 bases to trimming and J lost 4 bases, with 16 bases between them. The CDR3 contains 14 residues. CDR3: CASNGIEQGYGYTF. CDR3 coding DNA: TGTGCCAGCAATGGAATAGAGCAAGGCTATGGCTACACCTTC.

The rearrangement joins TRBV13 to TRBJ2-3; 7 bases map to TRBD2. The CDR3 runs 16 residues. Trimming removed 1 base from V and 0 bases from J; junction bases left unmatched: 4. Looked up from germline, CDR1 is PRHDT and CDR2 is FYEKMQ (reference sequence). The CDR3 loop reads CASSLVLATSTDTQYF. DNA of the CDR3: TGTGCCAGCAGCTTAGTACTAGCGACTAGCACAGATACGCAGTATTTT. The full variable domain, rest sourced from reference TRBV13 and TRBJ2-3, is AAGVIQSPRHLIKEKRETATLKCYPIPRHDTVYWYQQGPGQDPQFLISFYEKMQSDKGSIPDRFSAQQFSDYHSELNMSSLELGDSALYFCASSLVLATSTDTQYFGPGTRLTVL.

The CDR3 region is CASSLVPLEPQETQYF. DNA of the CDR3: TGTGCCAGCAGCTTAGTCCCCCTGGAACCCCAAGAGACCCAGTACTTC. This sequence joins TRBV7-2 and TRBJ2-5; D is ambiguous. The CDR3 has 16 amino acids. Germline CDR1 and CDR2: SGHTA and FQGNSA. V gave up 1 base and J gave up 1 base, with 13 bases separating them.

The J gene is TRBJ1-3, the V gene TRBV7-6; 11 positions match TRBD1. The CDR3 totals 15 residues. The V and J ends lost 8 bases and 1 base, in that order; junction bases with no gene match: 4. The germline CDR1 and CDR2 sequences are SGHVS and FNYEAQ. CDR3 sequence: CASSGTGGSGNTIYF. CDR3 DNA: TGTGCCAGCTCCGGGACAGGGGGATCTGGAAACACCATATATTTT.

The chain employs TRBV5-6 and TRBJ1-2; 7 positions match TRBD1. Germline CDR1 is SGHDT and CDR2 is YYEEEE. The J segment lost 0 bases and the V segment lost 4 bases, leaving 3 bases of the junction unmatched. The CDR3 loop spans 14 amino acids. The CDR3 region has the DNA TGTGCCAGCAGCACAGGGACAGCTAACTATGGCTACACCTTC. Translated, it gives CASSTGTANYGYTF.

The V gene is TRBV7-3, the J gene TRBJ2-1; 13 nucleotides agree with TRBD2. Germline CDR1 and CDR2: SGHTA and FQGTGA. J lost 6 bases, V lost 5 bases, and 1 base had no gene match. The CDR3 length is 14 residues. The DNA for the CDR3 is TGTGCCAGCAGCAGACTAGCGGGGGGCAATGAGCAGTTCTTC. Protein sequence: CASSRLAGGNEQFF.

The V call is TRBV4-1, the J call TRBJ1-2; TRBD1 is a possible D gene (5 bases). The CDR3 contains 18 residues. With 4 bases removed from V and 7 bases from J, the gap between germline ends came to 28 bases. Germline CDR1 is MGHRA and CDR2 is YSYEKL. This chain's CDR3 is CASSLKPTKQVPSTGYTF. The CDR3 DNA reads as TGCGCCAGCAGCCTAAAGCCTACCAAACAGGTACCCTCTACTGGCTACACCTTC.

This clone was seen a single time. V and J are TRBV28 and TRBJ2-7, with TRBD1 matching 8 bases. This CDR3 contains 13 residues. Germline CDR1 and CDR2: MDHEN and SYDVKM. J lost 7 bases, V lost 5 bases, and 7 bases had no gene match. The CDR3 loop is CASSTDRAGEQYF. The CDR3 DNA is TGTGCCAGCAGTACGGACAGGGCAGGGGAGCAGTACTTC.

This clone came up a few times. The rearrangement uses TRBV28 and TRBJ2-3; TRBD2 matches 8 bases. Germline trimming cut 5 bases from V and 0 bases from J; bases unmatched to any gene: 10. Germline V CDR1 and CDR2: MDHEN, SYDVKM. The CDR3 length is 17 residues. The DNA of the CDR3 is TGTGCCAGCAGTCCCGCGGGCGGGAGGACAAGCACAGATACGCAGTATTTT. It specifies CASSPAGGRTSTDTQYF. Drawing the rest from reference TRBV28 and TRBJ2-3, the complete variable domain is DVKVTQSSRYLVKRTGEKVFLECVQDMDHENMFWYRQDPGLGLRLIYFSYDVKMKEKGDIPEGYSVSREKKERFSLILESASTNQTSMYLCASSPAGGRTSTDTQYFGPGTRLTVL.

This clone appeared once. The chain combines TRBV6-1 with TRBJ2-4, with TRBD2 as a possible D gene (6 bases). V was shortened by 0 bases and J by 0 bases, with 15 bases between the two germline ends. Germline V gene sequence: CDR1 MNHNS, CDR2 SASEGT. CDR3 length equals 18 residues. The CDR3 loop is CASSEAMGGGRAKNIQYF. As DNA, the CDR3 is TGTGCCAGCAGTGAAGCTATGGGTGGAGGGCGAGCCAAAAACATTCAGTACTTC.

V and J are TRBV15 and TRBJ1-1, with 8 bases identical to TRBD1. J gave up 4 bases and V 5 bases, and 6 bases lay outside the gene matches. The length of the CDR3 is 14 residues. Germline V lookup: CDR1 LNHNV, CDR2 YYDKDF (reference sequence). CDR3 in DNA: TGTGCCACCAGCGGATTACAGGGGGGCACTGAAGCTTTCTTT. It is translated as CATSGLQGGTEAFF. The whole variable domain, filled in from reference TRBV15 and TRBJ1-1, reads DAMVIQNPRYQVTQFGKPVTLSCSQTLNHNVMYWYQQKSSQAPKLLFHYYDKDFNNEADTPDNFQSRRPNTSFCFLDIRSPGLGDTAMYLCATSGLQGGTEAFFGQGTRLTVV.

The genes are TRBV11-2 and TRBJ2-2; D is possibly TRBD1 (7 bases). The CDR3 length is 20 residues. In germline, CDR1 is SGHAT, CDR2 FQNNGV. V was pared by 0 bases and J by 4 bases, with 24 bases between. The CDR3 region has the DNA TGTGCCAGCAGCTTAGAACCCCGTGGTAGGAGGGGGCGTATCACCGGGGAGCTGTTTTTT. Translated: CASSLEPRGRRGRITGELFF.

The rearrangement joins TRBV10-2 to TRBJ2-2; the D gene is possibly TRBD1 (5 bases). The V gene lost 3 bases and the J gene lost 4 bases, with 12 bases spanning the gap. The CDR3 covers 15 residues. Germline CDR1 is WSHSY and CDR2 is SAAADI. The CDR3 here is CASSEYSRVTGELFF. The CDR3 coding sequence is TGCGCCAGCAGTGAATATAGCAGGGTCACCGGGGAGCTGTTTTTT.

The genes are TRBV28 and TRBJ1-2; the D is unclear. Germline lookup yields CDR1 MDHEN and CDR2 SYDVKM. The CDR3 is 12 residues long. Trimming took 5 bases from V and 7 from J, leaving 11 bases between them. CDR3 sequence (DNA): TGTGCCAGCAGTCGAGGAGAGCCTGGCTACACCTTC. It translates to CASSRGEPGYTF.